This passage covers 3 T cell receptor beta chains from one sample sequenced in a study of T cell responses to AZD1222 COVID-19 vaccine (dated by TCRdb to 2020 to 2022). Libraries came from the immunoSEQ multiplex PCR assay. The table was pulled from immuneACCESS by TCRdb, which kept in-frame rearrangements only. Such tables lose some clones; where checked, under half of the loss comes from unresolved V genes, and the rest has no known cause. This sample gives over 100,000 clones in total; roughly 80% of them show up just once. Around 9.9% of the sample goes to the ten largest clones. Explained via the paper, the time point label denotes: baseline before first vaccination. Source: peripheral blood, taken on day 0 of AZD1222 vaccination. All receptors derive from an adult in good health.

The rearrangement uses TRBV6-5 and TRBJ2-7, with TRBD2 as a possible D gene (5 bases). The CDR3 sequence is 14 residues long. The germline V gene encodes CDR1 MNHEY and CDR2 SVGAGI. V was shortened by 3 bases and J by 1 base, with 10 bases between the two germline ends. CDR3 sequence (DNA): TGTGCCAGCAGTTATACCCCGGGATCCTACGAGCAGTACTTC. Its translation: CASSYTPGSYEQYF.

This rearrangement joins TRBV5-4 to TRBJ1-2, with D tentatively TRBD1 (5 bases). V dropped 1 base and J dropped 8 bases, with 15 bases sitting between them. Per germline, CDR1 SGHNT and CDR2 YYREEE (reference sequence). The CDR3 has 14 amino acids. CDR3 bases: TGTGCCAGCAGCTTGTTCGGTTGGCAGGGAGGCTACACCTTC. Amino acids: CASSLFGWQGGYTF.

The chain employs TRBV7-2 and TRBJ1-3; a possible D gene is TRBD1 (6 bases). CDR1 and CDR2 from the germline V gene are SGHTA and FQGNSA. Deletions cut 5 bases from V and 4 bases from J, with 15 bases between. CDR3 length: 15 residues. The CDR3 sequence: CASSPGHFSGNTIYF. Written as DNA, the CDR3 is TGTGCCAGCAGCCCGGGACATTTCTCCGGAAACACCATATATTTT.